These T cell receptor beta chains were read from a single sample in a study of CD8 T cell repertoires and HIV-1 epitope variants. The method was immunoSEQ multiplex PCR; TCRdb's version includes in-frame clones alone and lacks a portion of them. This table has some 87,000 clones, around 67% appearing once. The sequencing input was uncultured baseline CD8+ T cells from peripheral blood mononuclear cells (PBMCs). These TCRs come from a male donor with HIV. The CDR3 runs from the conserved cysteine through the conserved F or W. Fields, in order: V gene, D gene, J gene, clone size, CDR3 DNA, CDR3 protein. A D gene is named only where the DNA matches it firmly. Part of the rows lack a size; the others show once, few, many or a class for expanded clones.

TRBV11-2	TRBD1	TRBJ1-1	-	TGTGCCAGCAGCTTAGGGGGGACAGGGTGGGGTAACACTGAAGCTTTCTTT	CASSLGGTGWGNTEAFF
TRBV4-3	-	TRBJ1-2	-	TGCGCCAGCAGCCTAGACTTGGTGGAAGGCTACACCTTC	CASSLDLVEGYTF
TRBV27	-	TRBJ2-7	-	TGTGCCAGCAGGGGGGCCGGGACTTCCCTCTACGAGCAGTACTTC	CASRGAGTSLYEQYF
TRBV9	-	TRBJ2-3	-	TGTGCCTCCCGGGAAGGAGGCACAGATACGCAGTATTTT	CASREGGTDTQYF
TRBV7-8	-	TRBJ2-5	few	TGTGCCAGCAGCTTAGCGACACAAGAGACCCAGTACTTC	CASSLATQETQYF
TRBV14	TRBD1	TRBJ1-2	-	TGTGCCAGCGGACAGGGGGGACCATCTAACTATGGCTACACCTTC	CASGQGGPSNYGYTF
TRBV6-4	TRBD1	TRBJ2-1	-	TGTGCCAGCAGGGGGGACAGATTCTCTAATGAGCAGTTCTTC	CASRGDRFSNEQFF
TRBV2	TRBD2	TRBJ2-1	-	TGTGCCAGCAGTAGAAGACTAGCGGGGGGTAGTTTGGGGTACAATGAGCAGTTCTTC	CASSRRLAGGSLGYNEQFF
TRBV6-4	TRBD2	TRBJ2-2	-	TGTGCCAGCAGTCTAGGACTAGCGGGAGCCGGGGAGCTGTTTTTT	CASSLGLAGAGELFF
TRBV5-8	TRBD1	TRBJ1-1	-	TGTGCCAGCAGCGGCGGGACAGGGGGGACGAACACTGAAGCTTTCTTT	CASSGGTGGTNTEAFF
TRBV5-1	TRBD1	TRBJ1-5	-	TGCGCCAGCAGCTTAAGACAGGGAGGCCAGCCCCAGCATTTT	CASSLRQGGQPQHF
TRBV7-9	-	TRBJ2-3	-	TGTGCCAGCAGCGACAAGCAGAGCACAGATACGCAGTATTTT	CASSDKQSTDTQYF
TRBV5-1	TRBD2	TRBJ2-3	-	TGCGCCAGCAGCTTGGTCCTAGCGGGAGTAAGAACAGATACGCAGTATTTT	CASSLVLAGVRTDTQYF
TRBV10-2	TRBD2	TRBJ2-7	-	TGCGCCAGCAGTGAGCCCGGGACTAGCGGGGGGGCTCGGTACGAGCAGTACTTC	CASSEPGTSGGARYEQYF
TRBV19	-	TRBJ2-7	few	TGTGCCAGTGGGGGCCTGGGCTACGAGCAGTACTTC	CASGGLGYEQYF
TRBV7-3	-	TRBJ2-5	-	TGTGCCAGCAGCTTTTCAGGGGCGGAGGAGACCCAGTACTTC	CASSFSGAEETQYF
TRBV6-5	-	TRBJ2-1	-	TGTGCCAGCAGATTCGACTCGCACAATGAGCAGTTCTTC	CASRFDSHNEQFF
TRBV29-1	TRBD2	TRBJ2-1	few	TGCAGCGCTGGAGGAGCGGGGGGGAATGAGCAGTTCTTC	CSAGGAGGNEQFF
TRBV4-1	-	TRBJ1-4	-	TGCGCCAGCAGCCAAGGACAGGATGGCGGCTTTAATGAAAAACTGTTTTTT	CASSQGQDGGFNEKLFF
TRBV19	-	TRBJ1-1	-	TGTGCCAGTAGTATAGACCTGGGGCTGGCAGAGGGGGCTTTCTTT	CASSIDLGLAEGAFF
TRBV19	-	TRBJ1-1	few	TGTGCCAGTAGTATAGCAGGGGCTGGGGACACTGAAGCTTTCTTT	CASSIAGAGDTEAFF
TRBV5-1	TRBD1	TRBJ2-1	-	TGCGCCAGCAGCTTGGCCCGGGACAGGAGCTACAATGAGCAGTTCTTC	CASSLARDRSYNEQFF
TRBV28	-	TRBJ1-5	-	TGTGCCAGCAAAGATACGGCTAACAATCAGCCCCAGCATTTT	CASKDTANNQPQHF